Listed below are T cell receptor beta chains from one sample, sequenced in a study of blood T cells in healthy people across ages. Via MiXCR, TCRdb re-called the 5' RACE reads, giving one row per CDR3 protein. Among more than 750,000 distinct CDR3 sequences listed, around 29% were seen once. The data were also submitted as part of a second study, on T cells of mothers and their children.

Sequencing input: blood. Source of these receptors: a woman between 40 and 55 years old in good health. The CDR3 runs from the conserved cysteine through the conserved F or W. A D gene is named only where the DNA matches it firmly. Only some rows state a clone size, as once, few, many or a class for expanded clones.

J gene: TRBJ2-3
D gene: .
clone size: few
V gene: TRBV7-2
CDR3 protein: CASSLVRPRGPRVPDTQYF
CDR3 DNA: TGTGCCAGCAGCTTAGTAAGACCCAGGGGCCCAAGGGTCCCAGATACGCAGTATTTT

J gene: TRBJ2-7
D gene: .
clone size: few
V gene: TRBV7-2
CDR3 protein: CASSLGGASSYNEQYF
CDR3 DNA: TGTGCCAGCAGCTTAGGAGGGGCCAGCTCCTACAATGAGCAGTACTTC

J gene: TRBJ2-6
D gene: TRBD2
clone size: few
V gene: TRBV3-1
CDR3 protein: CASSTKERLAGVGANVLTF
CDR3 DNA: TGTGCTAGCAGCACCAAGGAGAGACTAGCGGGGGTTGGGGCCAACGTCCTGACTTTC

J gene: TRBJ2-5
D gene: TRBD2
clone size: .
V gene: TRBV7-9
CDR3 protein: CASSRPGLAGQETQYF
CDR3 DNA: TGTGCCAGCAGCCGTCCGGGACTAGCGGGGCAAGAGACCCAGTACTTC

J gene: TRBJ1-2
D gene: .
clone size: few
V gene: TRBV19
CDR3 protein: CASSTWDGSYGYTF
CDR3 DNA: TGTGCCAGTAGTACTTGGGACGGCTCCTATGGCTACACCTTC

J gene: TRBJ2-7
D gene: TRBD1
clone size: .
V gene: TRBV5-1
CDR3 protein: CASSADRGPYEQYF
CDR3 DNA: TGCGCCAGCAGCGCGGACAGGGGCCCCTACGAGCAGTACTTC

J gene: TRBJ2-1
D gene: .
clone size: .
V gene: TRBV3-1
CDR3 protein: CASSHSTAMDEQFF
CDR3 DNA: TGTGCCAGCAGCCATAGTACAGCTATGGATGAGCAGTTCTTC

J gene: TRBJ1-4
D gene: .
clone size: medium-sized
V gene: TRBV7-9
CDR3 protein: CASRPWGGDEKLFF
CDR3 DNA: TGTGCCAGCAGACCATGGGGGGGAGATGAAAAACTGTTTTTT

J gene: TRBJ1-1
D gene: .
clone size: once
V gene: TRBV20-1
CDR3 protein: CSAPDIGTEAFF
CDR3 DNA: TGCAGTGCTCCCGATATTGGGACTGAAGCTTTCTTT

J gene: TRBJ2-4
D gene: TRBD2
clone size: .
V gene: TRBV4-2
CDR3 protein: CASSHLIGREQYF
CDR3 DNA: TGTGCCAGCAGCCATTTAATTGGGAGGGAGCAGTACTTC

J gene: TRBJ2-7
D gene: .
clone size: many
V gene: TRBV10-3
CDR3 protein: CAISGDGGSYEQYF
CDR3 DNA: TGTGCCATCAGTGGTGATGGAGGTTCCTACGAGCAGTACTTC

J gene: TRBJ2-1
D gene: TRBD2
clone size: .
V gene: TRBV27
CDR3 protein: CASRPTGTSGGASEQFF
CDR3 DNA: TGTGCCAGCAGACCTACCGGGACTAGCGGGGGGGCCAGTGAGCAGTTCTTC

J gene: TRBJ2-5
D gene: TRBD1
clone size: many
V gene: TRBV6-1
CDR3 protein: CASRDRSSGKTQYF
CDR3 DNA: TGTGCCAGCAGGGACAGGTCCTCAGGAAAGACCCAGTACTTC

J gene: TRBJ1-2
D gene: .
clone size: many
V gene: TRBV6-2/TRBV6-3
CDR3 protein: CASSYIGGSLSSGYTF
CDR3 DNA: TGTGCCAGCAGTTACATCGGGGGCAGCCTATCGTCCGGCTACACCTTC

J gene: TRBJ2-7
D gene: TRBD1
clone size: few
V gene: TRBV7-2
CDR3 protein: CASSLAGTGTDYEQYF
CDR3 DNA: TGTGCCAGCAGCTTAGCGGGCACAGGGACAGATTACGAGCAGTACTTC

J gene: TRBJ2-4
D gene: .
clone size: many
V gene: TRBV20-1
CDR3 protein: CSARRGGPQADLRDQYF
CDR3 DNA: TGCAGTGCTAGGAGGGGCGGACCGCAGGCGGATCTACGAGACCAGTACTTC

J gene: TRBJ1-2
D gene: .
clone size: .
V gene: TRBV7-9
CDR3 protein: CASSPGSEHYDYTF
CDR3 DNA: TGTGCCAGCAGCCCTGGGAGCGAGCACTATGACTACACCTTC

J gene: TRBJ2-5
D gene: TRBD1
clone size: .
V gene: TRBV9
CDR3 protein: CASSVGQRQETQYF
CDR3 DNA: TGTGCCAGCAGCGTGGGACAGAGACAAGAGACCCAGTACTTC

J gene: TRBJ2-5
D gene: .
clone size: .
V gene: TRBV19
CDR3 protein: CASSMRTGQTKETQYF
CDR3 DNA: TGTGCCAGTAGTATGAGAACAGGGCAGACAAAGGAGACCCAGTACTTC

J gene: TRBJ2-7
D gene: .
clone size: .
V gene: TRBV6-5
CDR3 protein: CASSTTTRSHEQYF
CDR3 DNA: TGTGCCAGCAGTACCACGACACGTAGCCACGAGCAGTACTTC

J gene: TRBJ2-7
D gene: TRBD1
clone size: .
V gene: TRBV28
CDR3 protein: CASSSGTEPWGQYF
CDR3 DNA: TGTGCCAGCAGTTCAGGGACAGAACCCTGGGGGCAGTACTTC

J gene: TRBJ2-6
D gene: .
clone size: .
V gene: TRBV3-1
CDR3 protein: CASSHGKGRLSSGANVRTF
CDR3 DNA: TGTGCCAGCAGCCATGGTAAGGGGCGCTTAAGCTCTGGGGCCAACGTCCGGACTTTC

J gene: TRBJ2-7
D gene: .
clone size: .
V gene: TRBV7-2
CDR3 protein: CASSPAGLHSYEQYF
CDR3 DNA: TGTGCCAGCAGCCCGGCGGGACTGCATTCCTACGAGCAGTACTTC

J gene: TRBJ2-5
D gene: .
clone size: many
V gene: TRBV6-1
CDR3 protein: CASMTGDHQETQYF
CDR3 DNA: TGTGCCAGCATGACGGGGGACCACCAAGAGACCCAGTACTTC

J gene: TRBJ2-5
D gene: TRBD1
clone size: many
V gene: TRBV7-2
CDR3 protein: CASRLTGVQETQYF
CDR3 DNA: TGTGCCAGCAGGCTGACAGGGGTCCAAGAGACCCAGTACTTC